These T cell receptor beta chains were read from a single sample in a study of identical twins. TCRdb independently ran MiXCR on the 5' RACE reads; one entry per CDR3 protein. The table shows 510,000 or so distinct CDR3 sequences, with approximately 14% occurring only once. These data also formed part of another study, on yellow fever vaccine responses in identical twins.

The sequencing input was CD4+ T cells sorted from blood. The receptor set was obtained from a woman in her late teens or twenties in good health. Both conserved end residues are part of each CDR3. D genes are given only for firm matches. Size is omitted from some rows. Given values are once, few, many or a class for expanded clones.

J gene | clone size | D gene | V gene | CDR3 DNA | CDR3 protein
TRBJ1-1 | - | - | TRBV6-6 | TGTGCCAGCAAACCGGACGGTAACACTGAAGCTTTCTTT | CASKPDGNTEAFF
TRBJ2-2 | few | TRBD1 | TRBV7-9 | TGTGCCAGCAGCTTAAGCCCAGGGGGAAGTACCGGGGAGCTGTTTTTT | CASSLSPGGSTGELFF
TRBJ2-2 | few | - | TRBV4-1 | TGCGCCAGCAGCCCCACAGGGATTTTAACGAACACCGGGGAGCTGTTTTTT | CASSPTGILTNTGELFF
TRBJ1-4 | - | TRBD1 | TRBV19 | TGTGCCGTAAGGGGGACAGCTAATGAAAAACTGTTTTTT | CAVRGTANEKLFF
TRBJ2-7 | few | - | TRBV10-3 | TGTGCCATCAGTGAGTCGACCAGAAAAGGGCCGGAGCAGTACTTC | CAISESTRKGPEQYF
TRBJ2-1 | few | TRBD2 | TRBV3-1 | TGTGCCAGCAGCCAAGTGGCCCACGGGGGGGACTACAATGAGCAGTTCTTC | CASSQVAHGGDYNEQFF
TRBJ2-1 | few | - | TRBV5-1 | TGCGCCAGCAGTTCACCCCGGGGCGGCAATGAGCAGTTCTTC | CASSSPRGGNEQFF
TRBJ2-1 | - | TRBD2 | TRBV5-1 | TGCGCCAGCAGCTTGGAGGCTAGCGGGAGGGCCGCGTCTGAGCAGTTCTTC | CASSLEASGRAASEQFF
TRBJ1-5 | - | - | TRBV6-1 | TGTGCCAGCAAGACTTTGGCGGATCAGCCCCAGCATTTT | CASKTLADQPQHF
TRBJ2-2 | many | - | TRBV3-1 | TGTGCCAGCAGCGGACGGAACACCGGGGAGCTGTTTTTT | CASSGRNTGELFF
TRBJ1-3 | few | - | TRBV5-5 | TGTGCCAGCAGCCTGCGACCCGGGGTAAACTCTGGAAACACCATATATTTT | CASSLRPGVNSGNTIYF
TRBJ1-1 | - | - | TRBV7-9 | TGTGCCAGCAGCTTGCAGAAACCCGTCGCCACTGAAGCTTTCTTT | CASSLQKPVATEAFF
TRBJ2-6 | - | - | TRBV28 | TGTGCCAGCAGCTTATTTTACGGGCAGGCCCTCTCTGGGGCCAACGTCCTGACTTTC | CASSLFYGQALSGANVLTF
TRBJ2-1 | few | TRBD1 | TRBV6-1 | TGTGCCAGCAAGGCCGGGACAGGGACAGTCATCGGGGATGAGCAGTTCTTC | CASKAGTGTVIGDEQFF